The next 24 T cell receptor beta chains were all read from a single sample in a study of response to subunit inactivated influenza vaccine. TCRdb re-analysed the RT-PCR reads in MiXCR, keeping a single row per CDR3 protein. Of approximately 500,000 distinct CDR3 sequences listed, around 15% are singletons. The material sequenced was PBMCs from blood, taken 11 to 12 days after vaccination. Receptors originate from a man over 45 who received an inactivated influenza vaccine.

This clonotype was detected only a few times. This rearrangement joins TRBV9 to TRBJ2-1; possible D gene TRBD1, 6 bases. CDR1 is SGDLS, CDR2 YYNGEE, per germline. The CDR3 totals 15 residues. V was pared by 4 bases and J by 4 bases, with 15 bases between. For the CDR3, the DNA is TGTGCCAGCAGCTCAACATTAACAGGGTACAATGAGCAGTTCTTC. This sequence encodes CASSSTLTGYNEQFF.

The rearrangement uses TRBV27 and TRBJ2-1; 9 positions agree with TRBD2. The CDR3 is made up of 16 amino acids. Germline assignment: CDR1 MNHEY and CDR2 SMNVEV (reference sequence). The ends lost 6 bases at V and 9 bases at J; junction bases unmatched: 15. This CDR3 is CASSLVGAGGPGEQFF. In DNA, the CDR3 is TGTGCCAGCAGCCTCGTAGGTGCGGGAGGGCCGGGTGAGCAGTTCTTC.

The sample holds a few counts of this clonotype. This sequence joins TRBV7-9 and TRBJ2-5; TRBD2 aligns across 9 bases. The CDR3 totals 15 residues. V was clipped by 7 bases and J by 3 bases; unmatched bases: 9. CDR1 SEHNR and CDR2 FQNEAQ come from the germline V gene (reference sequence). The CDR3 spells CASMGGRAAEETQYF. In DNA form, the CDR3 reads TGTGCCAGCATGGGCGGGAGGGCCGCAGAAGAGACCCAGTACTTC.

This clonotype was seen only a few times. The chain is built from TRBV11-1 and TRBJ2-7, with D unresolved. V lost 3 bases and J lost 1, with 13 bases in between. CDR1 is SGHAT and CDR2 is FQDESV in the germline V gene (reference sequence). The CDR3 contains 15 residues. CDR3 DNA sequence: TGTGCCAGCAGCTTGTTTGACCGGCTTTCCTACGAGCAGTACTTC. This translates into CASSLFDRLSYEQYF.

The rearrangement links TRBV7-2 to TRBJ1-2; 7 bases line up with TRBD1. The trim removed 5 bases at V and 4 bases at J, leaving 10 bases unmatched. Germline values: CDR1 SGHTA, CDR2 FQGNSA. The CDR3 length is 15 residues. The CDR3 loop reads CASSAGQAISYGYTF. The CDR3 DNA follows: TGTGCCAGCAGCGCTGGACAGGCGATTAGCTATGGCTACACCTTC.

This clonotype was detected a few times. The chain combines TRBV7-2 with TRBJ2-1, with TRBD1 matching over 10 bases. V shed 5 bases, J shed 4 bases, and the junction held 11 bases outside the gene matches. CDR1 and CDR2 (germline): SGHTA, FQGNSA. The CDR3 loop spans 17 amino acids. CDR3 DNA: TGTGCCAGCAGCAAGAGACAGGGGGCTAATACGTACAATGAGCAGTTCTTC. This gives the protein CASSKRQGANTYNEQFF.

The genes are TRBV5-5 and TRBJ2-7; D is ambiguous. This CDR3 is 12 amino acids long. The ends were cut back, 1 base at V and 4 bases at J, with 6 bases in the middle. Germline V gene data show CDR1 as SGHKS and CDR2 as YYEKEE (reference sequence). The CDR3 loop reads CASSLLQYEQYF. CDR3 in DNA: TGTGCCAGCAGCTTGCTGCAGTACGAGCAGTACTTC.

There are many counts of this clonotype. V gene TRBV10-3 combines with J gene TRBJ2-1, with TRBD2 matching 12 bases. The CDR3 contains 15 residues. The V segment lost 4 bases and the J segment 2 bases; nucleotides outside the gene matches: 0. Germline loops: CDR1 ENHRY, CDR2 SYGVKD. The CDR3 spells CAISGTSGAYNEQFF. CDR3 sequence (DNA): TGTGCCATCAGTGGGACTAGCGGGGCCTACAATGAGCAGTTCTTC.

This clonotype showed up just a few times. The J gene is TRBJ2-4, the V gene TRBV6-1, with D tentatively TRBD2 (7 bases). This CDR3 contains 15 residues. Trimming pared 10 bases from V and 3 bases from J, leaving 19 bases between. CDR1 is MNHNS, CDR2 SASEGT, per germline. The CDR3 here is CATLGGAGDKNIQYF. The CDR3, as DNA: TGTGCCACCTTGGGGGGGGCTGGAGACAAAAACATTCAGTACTTC.

This clonotype appeared a few times. The CDR3: CSAFSGTSYEQYF. The DNA of the CDR3 is TGCAGTGCATTTAGCGGGACATCCTACGAGCAGTACTTC. The chain combines TRBV20-1 with TRBJ2-7; 8 bases are shared with TRBD2. Germline V gives CDR1 DFQATT, CDR2 SNEGSKA (reference sequence). After removal of 6 bases from V and 1 base from J, the junction contained 5 bases not matched to a gene. The CDR3 sequence is 13 residues long.

This clonotype showed up just a few times. The genes are TRBV12-3 or TRBV12-4 and TRBJ1-1; D gene ambiguous. The CDR3 extends over 14 amino acids. Trimming left V 8 bases short and J 1 base short, with 14 bases between. In nucleotides, the CDR3 is TGTGCCAGCGGGTTCGGTACGACGAACACTGAAGCTTTCTTT. Its protein is CASGFGTTNTEAFF.

The chain carries TRBV7-6 and TRBJ2-7; 14 nucleotides line up with TRBD2. Looked up from germline, CDR1 is SGHVS and CDR2 is FNYEAQ. Losses at the gene ends were 4 bases for V and 5 bases for J; bases not matched to a gene: 7. This CDR3 has 16 residues. DNA of the CDR3: TGTGCCAGCAGCTCGATCGGGACTAGCGGGAGCCACGAGCAGTACTTC. Translated, it gives CASSSIGTSGSHEQYF.

This rearrangement joins TRBV6-5 to TRBJ2-1; the D gene is possibly TRBD2 (5 bases). The CDR3 extends over 15 amino acids. Germline V gives CDR1 MNHEY, CDR2 SVGAGI. V was pared by 1 base and J by 4 bases, with 11 bases between. In DNA form, the CDR3 reads TGTGCCAGCAGTTACTTTTCCGGGGAGTACAATGAGCAGTTCTTC. As protein: CASSYFSGEYNEQFF.

This clonotype was seen at least ten times. The V gene is TRBV20-1, the J gene TRBJ2-2, with D unclear. Germline CDR1 is DFQATT and CDR2 is SNEGSKA (reference sequence). This CDR3 comprises 10 residues. The germline V and J ends were trimmed by 5 bases and 8 bases, with 6 bases remaining between them. The CDR3 region is CSAPDGELFF. CDR3 nucleotide sequence: TGCAGTGCTCCGGATGGGGAGCTGTTTTTT.

The chain is built from TRBV12-3 or TRBV12-4 and TRBJ1-2; 7 positions match TRBD1. The CDR3 length is 14 residues. V was pared by 5 bases and J by 7 bases, with 10 bases of the junction left unmatched. The CDR3 loop is CASSPTGRRVGYTF. CDR3 coding DNA: TGTGCCAGCAGTCCGACAGGGCGGCGGGTTGGCTACACCTTC.

The rearrangement uses TRBV29-1 and TRBJ2-5; D remains unclear. From germline, CDR1 is SQVTM and CDR2 ANQGSEA. This CDR3 spans 11 amino acids. V lost 3 bases and J lost 7, with 9 bases in between. CDR3 amino acids: CSVDWSGTQYF. The CDR3 bases are TGCAGCGTTGACTGGTCAGGGACCCAGTACTTC.

This clonotype appeared many times. The rearrangement joins TRBV12-3 or TRBV12-4 to TRBJ1-6, with 7 nucleotides matching TRBD1. This CDR3 has 14 amino acids. Losses at the gene ends were 6 bases for V and 7 bases for J; bases not matched to a gene: 6. Written as DNA, the CDR3 is TGTGCCAGCAGAATGGGGACAGCGAATTCACCCCTCCACTTT. Translated: CASRMGTANSPLHF.

In DNA form, the CDR3 reads TGTGCCAGCAGCGAGGGCTTCGGAGCGTTCTACGAGCAGTACTTC. It specifies CASSEGFGAFYEQYF. The V and J genes are TRBV9 and TRBJ2-7; D is uncertain. The CDR3 has 15 residues. Trimming pared 3 bases from V and 3 bases from J, leaving 16 bases between. The germline CDR1 and CDR2 sequences are SGDLS and YYNGEE.

The sample holds a few counts of this clonotype. The chain is built from TRBV12-3 or TRBV12-4 and TRBJ1-2; D might be TRBD1 (6 bases). Trimming took off 5 bases at V and 7 bases at J, with 17 bases between the two ends. CDR3 length: 14 amino acids. In nucleotides, the CDR3 is TGTGCCAGCAGTCGCCGGGACACGGCGACTGGCTACACCTTC. Residues: CASSRRDTATGYTF.

This clonotype came up a few times. The rearrangement joins TRBV7-9 to TRBJ1-2; 7 nucleotides align to TRBD1. The V and J ends lost 1 base and 6 bases, in that order; junction bases with no gene match: 8. Germline V gene sequence: CDR1 SEHNR, CDR2 FQNEAQ (reference sequence). This CDR3 region has 15 residues. The CDR3 region is CASSLEDSRGNGYTF. CDR3 in DNA: TGTGCCAGCAGCTTAGAGGACTCCAGGGGGAATGGCTACACCTTC.

This clonotype was seen just once. The chain links TRBV3-1 to TRBJ2-1, with TRBD1 as a possible D gene (5 bases). CDR3 length: 15 amino acids. Germline V gene sequence: CDR1 LGHDT, CDR2 YNNKEL (reference sequence). Trimming took off 0 bases at V and 5 bases at J, with 11 bases between the two ends. CDR3 sequence reads: CASSQDPGQHNEQFF. The CDR3 region has the DNA TGTGCCAGCAGCCAAGACCCCGGACAACACAATGAGCAGTTCTTC.

This rearrangement joins TRBV27 to TRBJ1-5; unclear D gene. Trimming cost V 5 bases and J 6 bases, with 11 bases left between them. Per germline, CDR1 MNHEY and CDR2 SMNVEV (reference sequence). CDR3 length equals 13 residues. This CDR3 is CASSEGLVQPQHF. The CDR3, as DNA: TGTGCCAGCAGTGAGGGATTGGTTCAGCCCCAGCATTTT.

The sample holds a few counts of this clonotype. The V gene is TRBV13, the J gene TRBJ2-7; tentatively, D is TRBD1 (6 bases). The CDR3 spans 15 residues. Germline-derived CDR1 and CDR2 are PRHDT and FYEKMQ (reference sequence). Trimming cost V 4 bases and J 0 bases, with 13 bases left between them. The CDR3 protein is CASSSGTPSSYEQYF. DNA of the CDR3: TGTGCCAGCAGCTCAGGGACACCTAGCTCCTACGAGCAGTACTTC.

This clonotype was seen only a few times. The genes are TRBV20-1 and TRBJ2-2; the match to TRBD1 covers 9 bases. With V trimmed by 7 bases and J by 6 bases, 9 bases remained unmatched. CDR1 and CDR2 (germline): DFQATT, SNEGSKA (reference sequence). This CDR3 comprises 14 residues. In nucleotides, the CDR3 is TGCAGTGTCCCGGGACAGGGAACGGCCGGGGAGCTGTTTTTT. Translating gives CSVPGQGTAGELFF.